This T cell receptor beta chain is drawn from a study of early T cells in non-severe SARS-CoV-2 infection. Study-wide context: It was bulk RNA from unsorted whole blood that was sequenced, and the chains were unpaired.

Findings of the study overall: VDJdb-based annotation leaned toward anti-spike CD8 responses and missed private and CD4 specificities.

Tagging with unique molecular identifiers was applied to individual cDNA molecules. Via MiXCR, TCRdb re-called the 5' RACE reads, giving one row per CDR3 protein. Among about 43,000 distinct CDR3 sequences listed, about a tenth were seen once. CDR1 SGHRS and CDR2 YFSETQ come from the germline V gene. The length of the CDR3 is 14 residues. Germline trimming cut 4 bases from V and 4 bases from J; bases unmatched to any gene: 7. The table lists this clonotype with a few counts. Its cognate antigen is unknown. The gene calls are TRBV5-1 and TRBJ2-5; 7 bases match TRBD1. The TCR originated in an adult who was a healthcare worker with PCR-confirmed SARS-CoV-2 infection or an uninfected control (not recorded which). The sequencing sample was made of whole blood. CDR3 coding DNA: TGCGCCAGCAGCGTGCGACAGGGTGGAGAGACCCAGTACTTC. Translated, it gives CASSVRQGGETQYF.